This T cell receptor beta chain was sequenced during a study of PD-1 blockade in classical Hodgkin lymphoma. V dropped 6 bases and J dropped 7 bases, with 13 bases sitting between them. Germline CDR1 is MDHEN and CDR2 is SYDVKM. The CDR3 has 12 amino acids. Time point noted: newly diagnosed, previously untreated cHL patient sample. Purification of CD4+ T cells from thawed PBMCs was achieved by magnetic negative selection. A comparison was provided by newly diagnosed, untreated classical Hodgkin lymphoma PBMCs. Sequencing was performed with immunoSEQ multiplex PCR; in TCRdb, only in-frame clones are kept and a portion is missing. Counted here are fewer than 40,000 clones, less than 90% occurring once; the ten biggest clones make up about 1.2%.

V usage is TRBV28 and J usage is TRBJ2-7; D might be TRBD1 (5 bases). The sample consisted of CD4+ T cells from blood. This clonotype originated in a human donor with classical Hodgkin lymphoma. CDR3 in amino acids: CASSRQLREQYF. Written as DNA, the CDR3 is TGTGCCAGCAGCCGACAGTTACGAGAGCAGTACTTC.